This T cell receptor beta chain appears in the sequencing data of a study of control samples from healthy donors and cancer patients. This CDR3 comprises 15 residues. V was trimmed by 2 bases and J by 0 bases, leaving 10 bases between them. Germline assignment: CDR1 MNHEY and CDR2 SVGAGI. TCRdb's copy holds only in-frame clones and misses some; the assay was immunoSEQ multiplex PCR. The data hold 170,000 or so clones, with 94% observed a single time. This clone was seen just once. This chain links TRBV6-5 with TRBJ1-1; D gene uncertain. Sequenced input: blood. The receptor comes from a woman aged 18 to 35 in good health. CDR3 in amino acids: CASSYGQKLNTEAFF. The CDR3 nucleotides are TGTGCCAGCAGTTACGGGCAGAAGCTGAACACTGAAGCTTTCTTT.